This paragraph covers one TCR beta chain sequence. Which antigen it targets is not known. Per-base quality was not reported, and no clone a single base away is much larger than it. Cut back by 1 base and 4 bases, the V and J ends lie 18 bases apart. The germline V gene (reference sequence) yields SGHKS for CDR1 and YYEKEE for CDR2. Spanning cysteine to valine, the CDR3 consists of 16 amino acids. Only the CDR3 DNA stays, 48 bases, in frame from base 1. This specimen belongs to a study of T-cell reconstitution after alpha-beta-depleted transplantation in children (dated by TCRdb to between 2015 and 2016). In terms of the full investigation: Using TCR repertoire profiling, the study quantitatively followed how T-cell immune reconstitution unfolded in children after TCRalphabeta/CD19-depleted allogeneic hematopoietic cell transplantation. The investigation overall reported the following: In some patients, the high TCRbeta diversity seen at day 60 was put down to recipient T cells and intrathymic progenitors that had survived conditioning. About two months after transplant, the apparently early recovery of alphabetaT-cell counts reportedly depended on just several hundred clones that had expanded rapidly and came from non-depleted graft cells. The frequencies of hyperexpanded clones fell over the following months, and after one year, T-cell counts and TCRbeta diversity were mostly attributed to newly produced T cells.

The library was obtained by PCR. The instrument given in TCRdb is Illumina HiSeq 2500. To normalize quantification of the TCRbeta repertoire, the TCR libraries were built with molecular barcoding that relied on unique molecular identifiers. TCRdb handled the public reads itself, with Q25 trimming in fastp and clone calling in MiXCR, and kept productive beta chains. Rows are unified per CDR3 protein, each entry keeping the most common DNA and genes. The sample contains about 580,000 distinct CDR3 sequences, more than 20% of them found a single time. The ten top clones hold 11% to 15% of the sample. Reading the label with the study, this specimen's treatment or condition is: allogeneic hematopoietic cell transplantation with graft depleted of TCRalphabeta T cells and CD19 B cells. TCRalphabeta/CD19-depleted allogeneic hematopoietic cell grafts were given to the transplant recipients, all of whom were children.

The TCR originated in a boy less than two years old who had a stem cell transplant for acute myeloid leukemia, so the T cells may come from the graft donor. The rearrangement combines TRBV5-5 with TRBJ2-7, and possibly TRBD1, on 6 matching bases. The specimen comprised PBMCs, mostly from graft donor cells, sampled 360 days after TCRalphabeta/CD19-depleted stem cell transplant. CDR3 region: CASSLNPGTGYYEQYV. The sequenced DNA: TGTGCCAGCAGCTTGAACCCAGGCACAGGGTATTACGAGCAGTACGTC.